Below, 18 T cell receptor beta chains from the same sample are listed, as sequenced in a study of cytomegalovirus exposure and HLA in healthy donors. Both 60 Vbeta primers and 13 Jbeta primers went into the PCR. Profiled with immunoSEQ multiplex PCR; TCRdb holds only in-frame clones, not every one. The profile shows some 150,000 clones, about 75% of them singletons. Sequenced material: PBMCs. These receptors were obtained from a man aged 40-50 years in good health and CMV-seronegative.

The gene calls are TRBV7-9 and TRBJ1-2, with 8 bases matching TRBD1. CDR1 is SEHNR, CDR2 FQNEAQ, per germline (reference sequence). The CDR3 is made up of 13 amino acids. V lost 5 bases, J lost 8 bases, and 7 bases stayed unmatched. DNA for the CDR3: TGTGCCAGCAGCGCGACAGGGGCGAGAGGCTACACCTTC. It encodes CASSATGARGYTF.

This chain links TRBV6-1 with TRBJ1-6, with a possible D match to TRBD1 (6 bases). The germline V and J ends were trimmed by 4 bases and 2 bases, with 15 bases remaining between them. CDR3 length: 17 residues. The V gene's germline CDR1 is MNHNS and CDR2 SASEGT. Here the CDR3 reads CASSGEGVVTYNSPLHF. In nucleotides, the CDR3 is TGTGCCAGCAGTGGGGAGGGGGTAGTAACCTATAATTCACCCCTCCACTTT.

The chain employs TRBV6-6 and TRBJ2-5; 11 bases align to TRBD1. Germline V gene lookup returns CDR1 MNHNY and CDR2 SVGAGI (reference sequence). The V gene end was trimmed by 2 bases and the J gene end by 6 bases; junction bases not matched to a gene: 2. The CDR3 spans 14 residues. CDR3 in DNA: TGTGCCAGCAGTTACGGGACAGGGGGGCAGACCCAGTACTTC. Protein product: CASSYGTGGQTQYF.

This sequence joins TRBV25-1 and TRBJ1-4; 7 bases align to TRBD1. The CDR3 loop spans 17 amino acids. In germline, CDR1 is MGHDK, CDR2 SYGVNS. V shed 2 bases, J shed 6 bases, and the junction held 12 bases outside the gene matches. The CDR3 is CASSEISPGTVDEKLFF. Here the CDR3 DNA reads TGTGCCAGCAGTGAAATCTCCCCCGGGACAGTAGATGAAAAACTGTTTTTT.

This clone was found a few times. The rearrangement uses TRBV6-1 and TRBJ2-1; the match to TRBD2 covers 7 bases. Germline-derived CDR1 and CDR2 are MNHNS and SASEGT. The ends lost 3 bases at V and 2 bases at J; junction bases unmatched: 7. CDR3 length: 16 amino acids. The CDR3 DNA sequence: TGTGCCAGCAGTGACCCGGACCGGGGGGCCTACAATGAGCAGTTCTTC. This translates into CASSDPDRGAYNEQFF.

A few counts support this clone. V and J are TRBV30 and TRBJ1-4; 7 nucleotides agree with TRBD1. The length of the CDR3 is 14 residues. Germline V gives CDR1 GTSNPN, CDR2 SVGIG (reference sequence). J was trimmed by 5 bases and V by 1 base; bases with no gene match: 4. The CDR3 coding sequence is TGTGCCTGGAGTGGGGACAGAGGGAATGAAAAACTGTTTTTT. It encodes CAWSGDRGNEKLFF.

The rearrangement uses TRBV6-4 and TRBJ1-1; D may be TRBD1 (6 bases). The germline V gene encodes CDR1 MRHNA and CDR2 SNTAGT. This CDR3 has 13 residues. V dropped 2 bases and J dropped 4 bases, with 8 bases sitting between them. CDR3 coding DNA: TGTGCCAGCAGTGACGAAGGGGGCACTGAAGCTTTCTTT. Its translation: CASSDEGGTEAFF.

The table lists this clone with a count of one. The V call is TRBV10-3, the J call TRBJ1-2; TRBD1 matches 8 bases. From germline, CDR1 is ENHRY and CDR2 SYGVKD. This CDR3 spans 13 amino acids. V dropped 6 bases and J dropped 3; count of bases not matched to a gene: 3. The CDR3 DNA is TGTGCCATCAGGACAGGGGAAGACTATGGCTACACCTTC. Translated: CAIRTGEDYGYTF.

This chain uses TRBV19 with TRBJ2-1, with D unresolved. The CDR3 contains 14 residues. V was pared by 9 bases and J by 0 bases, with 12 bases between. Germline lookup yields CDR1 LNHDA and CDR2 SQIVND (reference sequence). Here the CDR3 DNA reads TGTGCCAGCGCTCGGAGCCGCTCCTACAATGAGCAGTTCTTC. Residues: CASARSRSYNEQFF. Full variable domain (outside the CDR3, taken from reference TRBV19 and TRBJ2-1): DGGITQSPKYLFRKEGQNVTLSCEQNLNHDAMYWYRQDPGQGLRLIYYSQIVNDFQKGDIAEGYSVSREKKESFPLTVTSAQKNPTAFYLCASARSRSYNEQFFGPGTRLTVL.

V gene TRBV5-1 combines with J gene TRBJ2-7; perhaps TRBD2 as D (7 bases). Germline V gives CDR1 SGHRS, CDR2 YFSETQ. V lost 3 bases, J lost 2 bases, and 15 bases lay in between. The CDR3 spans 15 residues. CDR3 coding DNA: TGCGCCAGCAGCTCTCGCGGGGGCCTCACCTACGAGCAGTACTTC. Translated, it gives CASSSRGGLTYEQYF.

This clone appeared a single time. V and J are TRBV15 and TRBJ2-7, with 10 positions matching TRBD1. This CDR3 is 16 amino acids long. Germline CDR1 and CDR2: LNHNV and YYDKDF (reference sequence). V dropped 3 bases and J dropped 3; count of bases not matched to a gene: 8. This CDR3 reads CATSSRTGTGVYEQYF. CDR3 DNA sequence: TGTGCCACCAGCAGCAGAACCGGGACAGGGGTCTACGAGCAGTACTTC.

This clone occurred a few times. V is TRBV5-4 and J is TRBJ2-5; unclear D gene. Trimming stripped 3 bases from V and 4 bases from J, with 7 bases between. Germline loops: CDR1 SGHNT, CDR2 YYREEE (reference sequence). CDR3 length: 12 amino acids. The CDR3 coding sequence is TGTGCCAGCAGCTCCCCCATAGAGACCCAGTACTTC. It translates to CASSSPIETQYF.

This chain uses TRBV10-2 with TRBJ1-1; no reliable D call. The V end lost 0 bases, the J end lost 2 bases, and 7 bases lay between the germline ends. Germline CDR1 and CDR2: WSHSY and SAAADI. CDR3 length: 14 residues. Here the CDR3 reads CASSESRGNTEAFF. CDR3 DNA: TGCGCCAGCAGTGAGTCACGAGGAAACACTGAAGCTTTCTTT.

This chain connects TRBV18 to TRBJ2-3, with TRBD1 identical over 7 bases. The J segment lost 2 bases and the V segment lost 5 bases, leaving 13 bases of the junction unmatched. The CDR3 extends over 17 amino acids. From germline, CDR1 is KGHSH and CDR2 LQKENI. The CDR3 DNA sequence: TGTGCCAGCTCAGTCGGTGCGAGGACAGGACACACAGATACGCAGTATTTT. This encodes CASSVGARTGHTDTQYF.

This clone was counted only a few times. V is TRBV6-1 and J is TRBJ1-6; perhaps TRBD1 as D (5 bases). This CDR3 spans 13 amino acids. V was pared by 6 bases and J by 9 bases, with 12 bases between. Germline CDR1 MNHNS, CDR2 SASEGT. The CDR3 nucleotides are TGTGCCAGCAGAGGCGGTCAGGGTTCACCCCTCCACTTT. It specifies CASRGGQGSPLHF.

CDR3 coding DNA: TGTGCCAGTCGAGACCCCCTAGCCGGGGAGCTGTTTTTT. This encodes CASRDPLAGELFF. V is TRBV19 and J is TRBJ2-2; no clear D. This CDR3 comprises 13 residues. CDR1 is LNHDA, CDR2 SQIVND, per germline (reference sequence). The V end was cut by 8 bases, the J end by 6 bases, with 13 bases between.

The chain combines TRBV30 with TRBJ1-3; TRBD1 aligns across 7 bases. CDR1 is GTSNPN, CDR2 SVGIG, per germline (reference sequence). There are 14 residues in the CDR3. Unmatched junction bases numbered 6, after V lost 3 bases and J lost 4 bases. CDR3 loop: CAWSEGTAGNTIYF. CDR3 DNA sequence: TGTGCCTGGAGCGAAGGGACAGCCGGAAACACCATATATTTT.

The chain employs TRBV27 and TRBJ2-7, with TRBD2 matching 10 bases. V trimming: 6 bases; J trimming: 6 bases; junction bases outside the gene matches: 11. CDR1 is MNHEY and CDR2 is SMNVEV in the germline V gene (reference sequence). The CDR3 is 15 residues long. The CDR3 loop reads CASSQTSGDLCEQYF. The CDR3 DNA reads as TGTGCCAGCAGCCAAACTAGCGGGGATCTTTGCGAGCAGTACTTC.